This T cell receptor (beta chain) appears in the sequencing data of a study of shared clonotypes between healthy human individuals. CD45RO negativity and positive selection for CCR7 defined naive CD8 cells, a population that excluded terminally differentiated effector memory CD45RA+ cells. This clone was observed a few times. Clones were sequenced by immunoSEQ multiplex PCR, and TCRdb holds only the in-frame ones, with some missing. The sample has some 2.1 million clones; roughly 93% are singletons. V lost 2 bases and J lost 2, with 6 bases in between. The length of the CDR3 is 13 residues. Germline V gene data show CDR1 as MNHEY and CDR2 as SMNVEV (reference sequence).

This clonotype was sampled from a man aged 18 to 29 in good health. Some clones in this sample may be carry-over from other donors' samples. Sequenced: naive CD8+ T cells from PBMCs. The chain joins TRBV27 to TRBJ1-1; D not resolved. As DNA, the CDR3 is TGTGCCAGCAGTTTACGGGATAACACTGAAGCTTTCTTT. Its protein product is CASSLRDNTEAFF.